Shown below are 3 T cell receptor beta chains from a single sample sequenced in a study of CD8 T cells in Susac syndrome. With random hexamers, 0.5 to 1 ug RNA was reverse transcribed. TCRdb itself ran the immunoSEQ multiplex PCR reads through MiXCR, one entry per CDR3 protein. The sample consists of a few hundred thousand distinct CDR3 sequences, around 96% of them appearing once. The material sequenced was CD4+ T cells from PBMCs. The receptors were gathered from a human donor with multiple sclerosis.

This clonotype occurred once. The rearrangement joins TRBV3-1 to TRBJ1-1, with 7 bases fitting TRBD1. CDR3 length equals 13 residues. Germline lookup yields CDR1 LGHDT and CDR2 YNNKEL (reference sequence). Trimming took 5 bases from V and 7 from J; bases not matched to a gene: 7. CDR3: CASSSRQGNEAFF. CDR3 nucleotide sequence: TGTGCCAGCAGCTCAAGACAGGGAAATGAAGCTTTCTTT.

The V gene is TRBV9, the J gene TRBJ1-1; TRBD1 matches 8 bases. V shed 4 bases and J 1 base; nucleotides not matched to a gene: 6. The CDR3 contains 15 residues. Germline values: CDR1 SGDLS, CDR2 YYNGEE. The CDR3 loop is CASSPRTGRNTEAFF. The CDR3 DNA reads as TGTGCCAGCAGCCCGCGGACAGGGAGGAACACTGAAGCTTTCTTT.

This clonotype was picked up one time. The V gene is TRBV14, the J gene TRBJ2-2, with a tentative D call TRBD2 (6 bases). Germline V gene data show CDR1 as SGHDN and CDR2 as FVKESK. The CDR3 is made up of 16 amino acids. V was clipped by 2 bases and J by 6 bases, with 16 bases between them. The CDR3 protein is CASSQYGLARAGELFF. The DNA of the CDR3 is TGTGCCAGCAGCCAATACGGTCTAGCGCGCGCCGGGGAGCTGTTTTTT.